This T cell receptor (beta chain) is from a study of CD8 T cells in Susac syndrome. Random hexamers were used to reverse transcribe an amount of 0.5 to 1 ug RNA. Across 54 Vbeta and 13 Jbeta, TCR beta CDR3 was amplified with immunoSEQ multiplex PCR. TCRdb passed the immunoSEQ multiplex PCR reads through MiXCR, listing each CDR3 protein once. The table shows about 300,000 distinct CDR3 sequences, with about nine tenths occurring only once. The germline V gene has CDR1 MDHEN and CDR2 SYDVKM. Unmatched junction bases numbered 11, after V lost 4 bases and J lost 4 bases. The CDR3 spans 16 residues. Sequencing targeted TCR beta in T cells from blood (CD8+ and CD4+). The patients who served as multiple sclerosis controls were treatment-naive and had stable or active relapsing-remitting disease that fulfilled the revised McDonald criteria. TEMRA cells were FACS-enriched, with CD8+ and CD4+ T cells isolated negatively.

V usage is TRBV28 and J usage is TRBJ2-5, with 8 nucleotides matching TRBD1. Source material: CD8+ T cells from PBMCs. The sequence was obtained from a human donor with multiple sclerosis. The CDR3 nucleotides are TGTGCCAGCAGTTCCCCAGGACAGGGTCTGGGAGAGACCCAGTACTTC. Residues: CASSSPGQGLGETQYF.